The T cell receptor (beta chain) described here comes from a study of response to subunit inactivated influenza vaccine. Overall study findings and caveats: T cells newly recruited by each seasonal influenza vaccination are few, the authors suggested.

TCRdb passed the RT-PCR reads through MiXCR, listing each CDR3 protein once. The sample holds 500,000 or so distinct CDR3 sequences, more than 15% seen once. The CDR3 contains 17 residues. V was clipped by 1 base and J by 7 bases, with 20 bases between them. Germline CDR1 reads SGDLS; CDR2 reads YYNGEE. Only a few counts were recorded for this clonotype. Antigen unknown. V usage is TRBV9 and J usage is TRBJ2-2, with D perhaps TRBD1 (6 bases). The source is a man between 50 and 75 years old who received an inactivated influenza vaccine. Sequencing used CD4+ T cells sorted from PBMCs, obtained less than 30 months after vaccination. The CDR3: CASSVSSQTGTGGELFF. CDR3 nucleotide sequence: TGTGCCAGCAGCGTATCCTCGCAGACAGGTACAGGCGGGGAGCTGTTTTTT.